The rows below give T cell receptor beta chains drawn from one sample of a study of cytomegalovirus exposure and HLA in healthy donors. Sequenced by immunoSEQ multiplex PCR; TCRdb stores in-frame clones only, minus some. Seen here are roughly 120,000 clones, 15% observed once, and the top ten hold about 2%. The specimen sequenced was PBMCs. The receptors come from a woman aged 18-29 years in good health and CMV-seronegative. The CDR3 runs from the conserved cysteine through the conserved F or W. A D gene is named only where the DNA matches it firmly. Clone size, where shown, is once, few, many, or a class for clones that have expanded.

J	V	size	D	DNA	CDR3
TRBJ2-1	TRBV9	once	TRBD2	TGTGCCAGCAGCGTAGGGACTAGCGGGGGAACGGGTGAGCAGTTCTTC	CASSVGTSGGTGEQFF
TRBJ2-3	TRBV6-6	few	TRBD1	TGTGCCACCTTAGGGACAGGGACCCCGAAGGATACGCAGTATTTT	CATLGTGTPKDTQYF
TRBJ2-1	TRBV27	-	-	TGTGCCAGCAGTAGGGGGGGAGGGCCAAGCTCCTACAATGAGCAGTTCTTC	CASSRGGGPSSYNEQFF
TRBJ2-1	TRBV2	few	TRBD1	TGTGCCAGCATCCCGGGACAGCACAGTGAGCAGTTCTTC	CASIPGQHSEQFF
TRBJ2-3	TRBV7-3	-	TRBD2	TGTGCCAGCAGCTTAAGTCTAGCGGGCCCAGATACGCAGTATTTT	CASSLSLAGPDTQYF
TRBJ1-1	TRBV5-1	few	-	TGCGCCAGCAGCCGGCAAGGGGTTGGGAACACTGAAGCTTTCTTT	CASSRQGVGNTEAFF
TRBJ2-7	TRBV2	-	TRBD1	TGTGCCAGCAGGGGAAGAGGGGGCGGCGAGCAGTACTTC	CASRGRGGGEQYF
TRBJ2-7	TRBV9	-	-	TGTGCCAGCAGCGCGGGCCAAAGCGGCGAGCAGTACTTC	CASSAGQSGEQYF
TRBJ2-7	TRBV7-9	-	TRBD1	TGTGCCAGCAGCTTAGTTGGGGGACAGGGTCCCGAGCAGTACTTC	CASSLVGGQGPEQYF
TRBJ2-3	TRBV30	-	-	TGTGCCTGGAGTGTACCGGGCACAGATACGCAGTATTTT	CAWSVPGTDTQYF
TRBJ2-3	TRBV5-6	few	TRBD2	TGTGCCAGCAGCTTGAGCGGGGGGCCTCCGGACACGCAGTATTTT	CASSLSGGPPDTQYF
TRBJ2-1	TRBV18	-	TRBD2	TGTGCCAGCTCACTGGGGCCGGGACTAGGAGACAATGAGCAGTTCTTC	CASSLGPGLGDNEQFF
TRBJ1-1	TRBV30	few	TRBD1	TGTGCCTGGAGTGTTGGCAGGGGGCGAGACACTGAAGCTTTCTTT	CAWSVGRGRDTEAFF
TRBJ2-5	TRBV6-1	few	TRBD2	TGTGCCAGCAGTGAACTAGCGGGAGGGCCAGAGACCCAGTACTTC	CASSELAGGPETQYF
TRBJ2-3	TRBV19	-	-	TGTGCCAGTAGAAAGCGGACCAACACAGATACGCAGTATTTT	CASRKRTNTDTQYF
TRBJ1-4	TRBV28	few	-	TGTGCCAGCAGTTTGAGAGGGCAAGAAAAACTGTTTTTT	CASSLRGQEKLFF
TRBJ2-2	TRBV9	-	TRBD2	TGTGCCAGCAGCGTAGCTACGACTAGCGGGGCCGGGGAGCTGTTTTTT	CASSVATTSGAGELFF
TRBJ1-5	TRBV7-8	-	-	TGTGCCAGCAGCTTCACAGGTCTGGAGCCCCAGCATTTT	CASSFTGLEPQHF
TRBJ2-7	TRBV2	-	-	TGTGCCAGCAGTGGTGGGGGGAAGCAGTACTTC	CASSGGGKQYF
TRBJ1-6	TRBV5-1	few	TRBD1	TGCGCCAGCACCTACGGACAGGGAGGCTTTAATAATTCACCCCTCCACTTT	CASTYGQGGFNNSPLHF
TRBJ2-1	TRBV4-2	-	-	TGTGCCAGCAGCCACGCCAGTTGGGACTCTGCCTACAATGAGCAGTTCTTC	CASSHASWDSAYNEQFF
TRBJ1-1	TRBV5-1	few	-	TGCGCCAGCAGCTCGGCTTCCTCTACAGGGAACACTGAAGCTTTCTTT	CASSSASSTGNTEAFF
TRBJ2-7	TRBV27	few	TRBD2	TGTGCCAGCGGAATAGGGGAGGGCCTTTGGGAGCAGTACTTC	CASGIGEGLWEQYF
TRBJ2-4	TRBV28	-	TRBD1	TGTGCCAGCAGCGATAACAGGGGGGCCAAAAACATTCAGTACTTC	CASSDNRGAKNIQYF
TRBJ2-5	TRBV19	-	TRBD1	TGTGCCAGTAGTTCGACCCTGGACAGGACCTTTCAAGAGACCCAGTACTTC	CASSSTLDRTFQETQYF
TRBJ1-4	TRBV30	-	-	TGTGCCTGGAGTATAGGGCAGGGTCTAGGTGAAAAACTGTTTTTT	CAWSIGQGLGEKLFF
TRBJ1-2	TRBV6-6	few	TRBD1	TGTGCCAGCAGTTACTGGGACAGGAGTAACTATGGCTACACCTTC	CASSYWDRSNYGYTF
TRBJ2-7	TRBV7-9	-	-	TGTGCCAGCAGCTTAAGGGGCCAGGGGGGCGAGCAGTACTTC	CASSLRGQGGEQYF
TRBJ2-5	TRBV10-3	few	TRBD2	TGTGCCATCAGTGAGTCGACGAGCGGGAGAGAGACCCAGTACTTC	CAISESTSGRETQYF
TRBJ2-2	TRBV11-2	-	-	TGTGCCAGCAGCTTACCGGGACTTAACACCGGGGAGCTGTTTTTT	CASSLPGLNTGELFF
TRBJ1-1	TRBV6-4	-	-	TGTGCCAGCAGTGACCCGCCGGGACAACCGAACACTGAAGCTTTCTTT	CASSDPPGQPNTEAFF
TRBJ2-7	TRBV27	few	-	TGTGCCAGCAGTTTATTAGTATCCACCTCCTACGAGCAGTACTTC	CASSLLVSTSYEQYF
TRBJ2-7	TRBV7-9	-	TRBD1	TGTGCCAGCAGCCCTAGACAGGGGGGCGAGCAGTACTTC	CASSPRQGGEQYF
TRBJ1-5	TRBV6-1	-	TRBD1	TGTGCCAGCAACCGGGACAGGGACAAGCAGCCCCAGCATTTT	CASNRDRDKQPQHF
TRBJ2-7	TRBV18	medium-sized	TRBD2	TGTGCCAGCTCACCAGAAACTTCTGAACCGGGACTAGCGGGGCTATACGAGCAGTACTTC	CASSPETSEPGLAGLYEQYF
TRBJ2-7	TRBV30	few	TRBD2	TGTGCCGGAACTAGCGCTGCCTACGAGCAGTACTTC	CAGTSAAYEQYF
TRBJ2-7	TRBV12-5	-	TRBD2	TGTGCTAGTGGACCGGGACTGGGGGGGTACGAGCAGTACTTC	CASGPGLGGYEQYF
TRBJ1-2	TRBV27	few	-	TGTGCCAGCAGTTTATCGGCGGGATATGGCTATGGCTACACCTTC	CASSLSAGYGYGYTF
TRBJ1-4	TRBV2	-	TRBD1	TGTGCCAGCAGCTTATCATCAGGGGGAGAGGAAAAACTGTTTTTT	CASSLSSGGEEKLFF
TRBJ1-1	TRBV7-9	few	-	TGTGCCAGCAGCCAACAGGGTATGAACACTGAAGCTTTCTTT	CASSQQGMNTEAFF
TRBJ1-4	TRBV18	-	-	TGTGCCAGCTCACCACAAGCCTCAGGGTTTGGTGAAAAACTGTTTTTT	CASSPQASGFGEKLFF
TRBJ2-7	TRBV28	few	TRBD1	TGTGCCAGCAGTGGCGAACAGGGGGCTTCTGTGTACGAGCAGTACTTC	CASSGEQGASVYEQYF
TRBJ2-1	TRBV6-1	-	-	TGTGCCAGCAGTGAACGGGTGAGTTCCTACAATGAGCAGTTCTTC	CASSERVSSYNEQFF
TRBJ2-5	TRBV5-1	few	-	TGCGCCAGCAGCTACTTCTCCGGGACCTCCGGGAGCGAGACCCAGTACTTC	CASSYFSGTSGSETQYF
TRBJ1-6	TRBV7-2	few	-	TGTGCCAGCAGCCCCCACTTCGATTCACCCCTCCACTTT	CASSPHFDSPLHF
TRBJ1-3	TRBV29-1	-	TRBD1	TGCAGCATTTGGACAGGAAACGCCATATATTTT	CSIWTGNAIYF
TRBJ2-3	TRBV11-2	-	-	TGTGCCAGCAGCTTAGCTCGCGCGGCAGATACGCAGTATTTT	CASSLARAADTQYF
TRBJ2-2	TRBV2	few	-	TGTGCCAGCAGTGAGGAGACAGCGAACACCGGGGAGCTGTTTTTT	CASSEETANTGELFF
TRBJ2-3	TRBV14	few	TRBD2	TGTGCCAGCAGCCAAGAAATCAGGAGGGCTAGCGGGAGGACAGATACGCAGTATTTT	CASSQEIRRASGRTDTQYF
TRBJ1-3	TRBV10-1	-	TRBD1	TGCGCCAGCAGTGAGTGGAGGACAGGGGGAAACACCATATATTTT	CASSEWRTGGNTIYF
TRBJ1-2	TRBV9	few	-	TGTGCCAGCTCGGGGGGGGGCGCGCGGAAGGGCTACACCTTC	CASSGGGARKGYTF
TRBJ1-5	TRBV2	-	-	TGTGCCAGCAGGTCAGGTCCGGATCAGCCCCAGCATTTT	CASRSGPDQPQHF
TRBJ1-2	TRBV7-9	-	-	TGTGCCAGCAGTCCCGTCTCTCGGGCTAACTATGGCTACACCTTC	CASSPVSRANYGYTF